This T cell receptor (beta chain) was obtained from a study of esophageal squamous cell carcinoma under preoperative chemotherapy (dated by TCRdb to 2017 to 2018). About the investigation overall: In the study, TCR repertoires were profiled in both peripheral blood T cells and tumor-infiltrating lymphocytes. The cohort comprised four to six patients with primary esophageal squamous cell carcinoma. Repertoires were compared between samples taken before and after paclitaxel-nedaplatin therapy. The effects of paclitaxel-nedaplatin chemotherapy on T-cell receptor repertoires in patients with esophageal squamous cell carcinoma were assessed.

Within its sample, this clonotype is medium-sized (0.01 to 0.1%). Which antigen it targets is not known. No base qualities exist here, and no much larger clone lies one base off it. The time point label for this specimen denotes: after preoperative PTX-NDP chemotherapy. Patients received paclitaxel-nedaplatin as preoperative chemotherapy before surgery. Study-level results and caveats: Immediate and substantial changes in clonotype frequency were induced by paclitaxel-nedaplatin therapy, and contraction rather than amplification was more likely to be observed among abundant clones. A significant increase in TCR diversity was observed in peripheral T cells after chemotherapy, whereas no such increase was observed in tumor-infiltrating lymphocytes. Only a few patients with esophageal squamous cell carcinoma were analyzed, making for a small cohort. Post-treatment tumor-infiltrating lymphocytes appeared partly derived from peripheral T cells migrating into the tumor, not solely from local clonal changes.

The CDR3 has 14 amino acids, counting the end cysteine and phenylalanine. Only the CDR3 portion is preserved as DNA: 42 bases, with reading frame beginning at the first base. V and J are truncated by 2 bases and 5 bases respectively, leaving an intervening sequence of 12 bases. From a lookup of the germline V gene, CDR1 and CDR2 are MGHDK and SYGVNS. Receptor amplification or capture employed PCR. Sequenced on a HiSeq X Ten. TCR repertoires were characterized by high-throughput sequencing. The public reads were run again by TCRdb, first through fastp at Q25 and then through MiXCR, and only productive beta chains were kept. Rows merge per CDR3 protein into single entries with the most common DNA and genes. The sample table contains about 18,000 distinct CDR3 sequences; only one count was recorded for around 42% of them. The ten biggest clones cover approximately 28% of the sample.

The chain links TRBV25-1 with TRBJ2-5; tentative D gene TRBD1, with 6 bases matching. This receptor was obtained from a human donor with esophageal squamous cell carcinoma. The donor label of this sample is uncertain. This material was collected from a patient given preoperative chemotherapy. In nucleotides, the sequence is TGTGCCAGCAGTGAAGTAGAAAGGGGGGAGACCCAGTACTTC. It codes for CASSEVERGETQYF.